This T cell receptor beta chain stems from a study of blood T cell repertoires in COVID-19. All enrollees were roughly 18 to 90 years old and from some 24 US areas. The study counted Cohort 3 donors as recovered given two negative PCRs, clearance, or symptom resolution. This clone has only a few counts. Trimming took 1 base from V and 3 from J, leaving 9 bases between them. CDR3 length equals 14 residues. Germline CDR1 is SGHTA and CDR2 is FQGNSA. Profiled with immunoSEQ multiplex PCR; TCRdb holds only in-frame clones, not every one. The repertoire holds 200,000 to 250,000 clones, with approximately 84% as singletons.

The chain links TRBV7-2 to TRBJ1-2, with a weak D call TRBD1 (5 bases). This TCR came from a man aged 35 to 55 who had recovered from COVID-19. Sequencing was carried out using PBMCs or T cells enriched from blood (not recorded which). CDR3 bases: TGTGCCAGCAGCTTAGGGTTAGGGGACTATGGCTACACCTTC. Protein: CASSLGLGDYGYTF.